This T cell receptor beta chain was recorded in a study of human T cells and chemical hapten exposure. Authors' data handling: With a range of about 23,224 to 750,000, the median per sample was roughly 95,000 TCRs. TCRdb reanalysed the RACE reads using MiXCR and keeps one entry per CDR3 protein. Here the V and J calls rest on TCRdb's processing, not on the authors' analysis. The sample lists 370,000 or so distinct CDR3 sequences, approximately 5.1% occurring once. Time point in this sample: patch test 1, 2 weeks after DPC sensitization. Indicated treatment: therapeutic diphenylcyclopropenone sensitization with weekly scalp DPC. The CDR3 loop spans 13 amino acids. The germline V and J ends were trimmed by 7 bases and 9 bases, with 18 bases remaining between them. From germline, CDR1 is PRHDT and CDR2 FYEKMQ (reference sequence). This clonotype was recorded many times.

Sequenced here: whole blood, sampled in connection with sensitization to the hapten diphenylcyclopropenone (DPC). The sequence derives from a woman between 45 and 60 years old with alopecia areata. Some clones in this sample may be carry-over from other donors' samples. V is TRBV13 and J is TRBJ1-1; D is possibly TRBD1 (6 bases). In nucleotides, the CDR3 is TGTGCCAGCAAGGAGGGGGTCGCCAAGAAAGCTTTCTTT. This encodes CASKEGVAKKAFF.